This entry describes one T cell receptor (beta chain). The entry originates in a study of blood T cell repertoires in COVID-19. In the study overall: From the United States, Italy and Spain came samples of acute and convalescent COVID-19. T cells, B-cell-depleted T cells, or PBMCs provided the cDNA or gDNA that served as material.

There are 11 residues in the CDR3. V gave up 4 bases and J gave up 5 bases; unmatched junction bases: 1. CDR1 and CDR2 from the germline V gene are SQVTM and ANQGSEA. The authors' processing: Amplification of reference gene primers was used by the study to estimate nucleated cell counts. Using immunoSEQ multiplex PCR, the repertoire was profiled, and TCRdb retains in-frame clones only, with some absent. V and J calls and clone size are given by that table; D and trimming were obtained from the DNA. Altogether fewer than 25,000 clones are present, roughly 86% being singletons, with the ten largest covering just over 5%.

The specimen was peripheral blood. The clonotype originates from a man in his forties or fifties with active COVID-19. This chain uses TRBV29-1 with TRBJ2-5; 7 bases map to TRBD2. CDR3 sequence reads: CSVVLAETQYF. DNA of the CDR3: TGCAGCGTTGTACTAGCGGAGACCCAGTACTTC.